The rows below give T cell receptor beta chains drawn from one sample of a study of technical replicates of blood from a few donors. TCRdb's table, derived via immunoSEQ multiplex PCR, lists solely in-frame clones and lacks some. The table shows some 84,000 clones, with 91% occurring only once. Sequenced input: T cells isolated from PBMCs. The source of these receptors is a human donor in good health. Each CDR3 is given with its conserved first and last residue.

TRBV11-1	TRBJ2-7	CASSLVWGENSYEQYF
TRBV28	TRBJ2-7	CASRLGTKYEQYF
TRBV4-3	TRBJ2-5	CASSHDGTSRETQYF
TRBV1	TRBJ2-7	CTSSHLADRYSYEQYF
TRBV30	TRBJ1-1	CAWERQGNTEAFF
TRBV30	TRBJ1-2	CAWSRGTGGVGGYTF
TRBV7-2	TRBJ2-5	CASTLALLETQYF
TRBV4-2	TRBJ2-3	CASSQDLGGSGHSTDTQYF
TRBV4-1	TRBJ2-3	CASSQERAGGPKTDTQYF
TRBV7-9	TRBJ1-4	CASSLHQKLFF
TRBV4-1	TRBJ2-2	CASSQVLAANTGELFF
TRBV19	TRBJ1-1	CASSIQGNTEAFF
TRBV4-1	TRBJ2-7	CASSLRLDYEQYF
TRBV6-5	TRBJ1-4	CASSYTAGKLFF
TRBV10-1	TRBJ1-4	CASNKTGGEKLFF
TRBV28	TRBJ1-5	CASSPTGGGNQPQHF
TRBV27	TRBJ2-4	CASSDRDRGYIQYF
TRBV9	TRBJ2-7	CASSASGTGYYEQYF
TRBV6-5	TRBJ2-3	CACQRGTSTDTQYF
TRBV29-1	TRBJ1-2	CSADYVDYGYTF
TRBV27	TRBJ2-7	CASTGTSDYEQYF
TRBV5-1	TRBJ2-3	CASRTEWTDTQYF
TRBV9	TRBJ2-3	CASSGTGQSTDTQYF
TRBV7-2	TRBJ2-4	CASSPTGGAGAKNIQYF
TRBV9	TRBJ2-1	CASSEVRGNEQFF
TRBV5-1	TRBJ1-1	CASSWDSRAPLNTEAFF
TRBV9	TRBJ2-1	CASSERDGSIEQFF
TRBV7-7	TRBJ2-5	CASSLTVTQETQYF
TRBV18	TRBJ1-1	CASSPSTGLMNTEAFF
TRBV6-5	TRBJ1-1	CASIFGTEAFF
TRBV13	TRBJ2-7	CASSPDRNYEQYF
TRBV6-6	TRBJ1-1	CAGSRSNTEAFF
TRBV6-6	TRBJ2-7	CASMRQGVSNEQYF
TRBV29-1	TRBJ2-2	CSVGTGRTGELFF
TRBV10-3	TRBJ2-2	CAISPGTGNTGELFF
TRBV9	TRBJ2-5	CASSVGQGYQETQYF
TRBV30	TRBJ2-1	CAWREAGGGEQFF
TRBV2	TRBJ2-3	CASTFTWTGTDTQYF
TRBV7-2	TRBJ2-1	CASSLSTSGRINEQFF
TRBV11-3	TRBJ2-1	CASRQSGSSYNEQFF
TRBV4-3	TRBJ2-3	CASSQDSTGGFADTQYF
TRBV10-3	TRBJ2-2	CASRTNTGELFF
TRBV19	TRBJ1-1	CATTNRENTEAFF
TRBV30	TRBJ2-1	CAWFDRGLYNEQFF
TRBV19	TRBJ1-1	CASSVGQTNTEAFF
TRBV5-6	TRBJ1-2	CASSFDSHGYTF